This T cell receptor (beta chain) stems from a study of blood T cell repertoires in COVID-19. Study in general: T cells, B-cell-depleted T cells, or PBMCs supplied cDNA or gDNA.

Sequenced by immunoSEQ multiplex PCR; TCRdb stores in-frame clones only, minus some. The sample consists of approximately 250,000 clones, more than 80% of them appearing once. Trimming shortened V by 6 bases and J by 6 bases, and 12 bases separated the two germline ends. The germline V gene has CDR1 MNHEY and CDR2 SMNVEV (reference sequence). The CDR3 contains 13 residues. The rearrangement joins TRBV27 to TRBJ2-1; unclear D gene. The sequencing input was PBMCs or T cells enriched from blood (not recorded which). The clonotype comes from a woman in her 30s with acute COVID-19. CDR3 sequence reads: CASSLRHPNEQFF. The DNA for the CDR3 is TGTGCCAGCAGCCTCCGACACCCCAATGAGCAGTTCTTC.